This note documents a single T cell receptor (beta chain) sequence. Authors' processing steps: Counts of nucleated cells, estimated from reference gene primer amplification, were obtained. Profiled with immunoSEQ multiplex PCR; TCRdb holds only in-frame clones, not every one. Clone size and V and J calls were adopted from that table, with D and trimming inferred from the DNA. The table lists approximately 410,000 clones, around 86% of them singletons, with roughly 1.4% in the top ten. The CDR3 is 15 residues long. Germline V gene lookup returns CDR1 SGHTS and CDR2 YDEGEE. The V gene lost 0 bases and the J gene lost 7 bases, with 13 bases spanning the gap. This record comes from a study of blood T cell repertoires in COVID-19. Overall study: Acute and convalescent COVID-19 specimens originated in the United States, Italy and Spain.

Sequencing was done on a sample of peripheral blood. The rearrangement joins TRBV5-8 to TRBJ2-2; D possibly corresponds to TRBD2 (5 bases). This clonotype originated in a woman aged 25 to 39 with active or convalescent COVID-19. The CDR3 is CASSLGLLDFGELFF. CDR3 DNA sequence: TGTGCCAGCAGCTTGGGGTTACTAGACTTCGGGGAGCTGTTTTTT. The whole variable domain, filled in from reference TRBV5-8 and TRBJ2-2, reads EAGVTQSPTHLIKTRGQQATLRCSPISGHTSVYWYQQALGLGLQFLLWYDEGEERNRGNFPPRFSGRQFPNYSSELNVNALELEDSALYLCASSLGLLDFGELFFGEGSRLTVL.